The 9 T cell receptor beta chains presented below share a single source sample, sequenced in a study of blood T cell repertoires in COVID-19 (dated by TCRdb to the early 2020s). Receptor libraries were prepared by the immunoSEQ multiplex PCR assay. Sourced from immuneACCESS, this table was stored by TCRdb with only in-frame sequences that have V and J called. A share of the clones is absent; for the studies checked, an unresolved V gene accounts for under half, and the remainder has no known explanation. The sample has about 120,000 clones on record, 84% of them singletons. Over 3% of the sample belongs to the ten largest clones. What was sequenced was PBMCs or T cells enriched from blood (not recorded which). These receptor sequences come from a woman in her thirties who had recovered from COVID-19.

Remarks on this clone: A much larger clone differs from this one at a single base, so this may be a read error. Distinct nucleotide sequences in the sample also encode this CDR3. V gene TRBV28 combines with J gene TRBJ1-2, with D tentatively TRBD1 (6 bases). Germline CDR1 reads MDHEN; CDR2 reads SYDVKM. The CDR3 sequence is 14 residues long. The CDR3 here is CAPAGGARAYGYTF. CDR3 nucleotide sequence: TGCGCCCCCGCGGGGGGGGCCCGGGCCTATGGCTACACCTTC.

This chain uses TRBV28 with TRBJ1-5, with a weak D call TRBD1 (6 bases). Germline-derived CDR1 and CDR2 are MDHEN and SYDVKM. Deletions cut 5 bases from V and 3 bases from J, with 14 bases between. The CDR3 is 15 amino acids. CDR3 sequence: CASSPPGQNNQPQHF. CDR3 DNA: TGTGCCAGCAGTCCTCCAGGACAGAACAATCAGCCCCAGCATTTT.

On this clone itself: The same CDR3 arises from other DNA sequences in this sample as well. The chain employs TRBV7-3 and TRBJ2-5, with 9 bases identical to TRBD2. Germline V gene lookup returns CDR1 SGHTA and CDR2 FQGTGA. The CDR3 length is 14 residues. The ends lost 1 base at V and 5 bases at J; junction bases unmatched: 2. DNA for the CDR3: TGTGCCAGCAGCTTAAGCGGGAGGGGGGAGACCCAGTACTTC. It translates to CASSLSGRGETQYF.

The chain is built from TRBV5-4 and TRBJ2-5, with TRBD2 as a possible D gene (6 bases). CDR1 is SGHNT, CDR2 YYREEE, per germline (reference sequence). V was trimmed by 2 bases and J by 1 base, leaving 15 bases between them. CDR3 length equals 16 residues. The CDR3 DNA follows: TGTGCCAGCAGCTTACGTACGGGAGTGCGCCAAGAGACCCAGTACTTC. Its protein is CASSLRTGVRQETQYF.

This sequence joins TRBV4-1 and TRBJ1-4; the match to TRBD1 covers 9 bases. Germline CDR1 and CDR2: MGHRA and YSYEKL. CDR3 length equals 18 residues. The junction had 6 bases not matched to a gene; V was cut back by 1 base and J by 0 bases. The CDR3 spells CASSQVFRTGATNEKLFF. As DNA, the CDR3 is TGCGCCAGCAGCCAAGTTTTCCGGACAGGGGCAACTAATGAAAAACTGTTTTTT.

For the CDR3, the DNA is TGCGCCAGCAGCCCGGGACAGTCTCTATTCACAGATACGCAGTATTTT. Translated, it gives CASSPGQSLFTDTQYF. The chain couples TRBV4-3 to TRBJ2-3; 7 bases fit TRBD1. The CDR3 runs to 16 residues. Per germline, CDR1 LGHNA and CDR2 YSLEER. After removal of 4 bases from V and 2 bases from J, the junction contained 9 bases not matched to a gene.

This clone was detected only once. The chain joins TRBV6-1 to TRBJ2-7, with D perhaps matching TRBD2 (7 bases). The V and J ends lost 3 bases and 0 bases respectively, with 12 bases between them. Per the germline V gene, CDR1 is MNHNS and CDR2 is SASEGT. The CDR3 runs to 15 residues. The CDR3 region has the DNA TGTGCCAGCAGTGACAGGGGACTACCCTCCTACGAGCAGTACTTC. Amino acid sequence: CASSDRGLPSYEQYF.

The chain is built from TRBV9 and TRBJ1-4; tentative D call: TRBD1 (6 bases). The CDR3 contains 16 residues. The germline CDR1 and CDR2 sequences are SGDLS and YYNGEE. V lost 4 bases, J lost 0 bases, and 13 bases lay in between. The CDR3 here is CASSFSNRATNEKLFF. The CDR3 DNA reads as TGTGCCAGCAGCTTTAGCAACAGGGCAACTAATGAAAAACTGTTTTTT.

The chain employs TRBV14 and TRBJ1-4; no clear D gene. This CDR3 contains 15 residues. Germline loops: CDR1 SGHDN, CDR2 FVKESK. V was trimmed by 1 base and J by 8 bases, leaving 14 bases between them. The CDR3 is CASSQVRGRYEKLFF. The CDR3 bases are TGTGCCAGCAGCCAAGTGCGGGGAAGATACGAAAAACTGTTTTTT.